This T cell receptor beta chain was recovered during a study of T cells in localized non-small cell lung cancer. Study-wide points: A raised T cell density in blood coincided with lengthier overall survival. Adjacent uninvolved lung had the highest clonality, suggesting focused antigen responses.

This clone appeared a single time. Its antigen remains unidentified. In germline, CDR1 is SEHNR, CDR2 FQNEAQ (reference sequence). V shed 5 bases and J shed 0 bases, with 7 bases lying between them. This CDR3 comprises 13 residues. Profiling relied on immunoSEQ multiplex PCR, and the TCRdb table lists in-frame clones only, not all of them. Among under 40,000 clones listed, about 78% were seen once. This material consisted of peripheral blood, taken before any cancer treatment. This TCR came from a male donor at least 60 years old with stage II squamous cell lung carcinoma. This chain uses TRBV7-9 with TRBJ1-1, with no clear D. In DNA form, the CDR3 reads TGTGCCAGCAGCCTAGACATGAACACTGAAGCTTTCTTT. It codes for CASSLDMNTEAFF. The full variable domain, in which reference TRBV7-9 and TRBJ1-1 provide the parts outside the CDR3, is DTGVSQNPRHKITKRGQNVTFRCDPISEHNRLYWYRQTLGQGPEFLTYFQNEAQLEKSRLLSDRFSAERPKGSFSTLEIQRTEQGDSAMYLCASSLDMNTEAFFGQGTRLTVV.